The T cell receptor beta chain described here comes from a study of blood T cell repertoires in COVID-19. Study information: T cells, B-cell-depleted T cells, or PBMCs supplied cDNA or gDNA.

The germline CDR1 and CDR2 sequences are SGHRS and YFSETQ. The V and J ends lost 1 base and 10 bases respectively, with 12 bases between them. The CDR3 has 14 residues. Using immunoSEQ multiplex PCR, the repertoire was profiled, and TCRdb retains in-frame clones only, with some absent. The repertoire has over 200,000 clones, roughly nine tenths of them found once; the top ten carry 0.8% to 1%. The clonotype was recovered from a man in his 60s with COVID-19, enrolled during active disease. Sequencing input: peripheral blood. The chain has TRBV5-1 and TRBJ1-6; tentatively, D is TRBD1 (6 bases). The CDR3 sequence: CASSLTGLQSPLHF. In DNA, the CDR3 is TGCGCCAGCAGCTTGACAGGGCTTCAATCACCCCTCCACTTT.